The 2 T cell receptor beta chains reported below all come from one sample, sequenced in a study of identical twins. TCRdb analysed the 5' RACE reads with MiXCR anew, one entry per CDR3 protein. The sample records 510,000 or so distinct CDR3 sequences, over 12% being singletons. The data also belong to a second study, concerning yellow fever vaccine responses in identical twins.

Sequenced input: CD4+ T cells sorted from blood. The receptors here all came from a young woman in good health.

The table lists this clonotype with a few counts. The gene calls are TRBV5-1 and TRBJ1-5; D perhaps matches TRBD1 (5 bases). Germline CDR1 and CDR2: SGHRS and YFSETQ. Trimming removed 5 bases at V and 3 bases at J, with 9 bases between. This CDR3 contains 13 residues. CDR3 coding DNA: TGCGCCAGCAGTCGAGGGGACAATCAGCCCCAGCATTTT. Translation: CASSRGDNQPQHF.

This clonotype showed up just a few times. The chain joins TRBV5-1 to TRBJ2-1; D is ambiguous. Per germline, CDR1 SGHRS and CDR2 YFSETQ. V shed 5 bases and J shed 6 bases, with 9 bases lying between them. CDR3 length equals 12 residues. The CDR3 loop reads CASRADGNEQFF. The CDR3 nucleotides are TGCGCCAGCAGAGCCGACGGCAATGAGCAGTTCTTC.